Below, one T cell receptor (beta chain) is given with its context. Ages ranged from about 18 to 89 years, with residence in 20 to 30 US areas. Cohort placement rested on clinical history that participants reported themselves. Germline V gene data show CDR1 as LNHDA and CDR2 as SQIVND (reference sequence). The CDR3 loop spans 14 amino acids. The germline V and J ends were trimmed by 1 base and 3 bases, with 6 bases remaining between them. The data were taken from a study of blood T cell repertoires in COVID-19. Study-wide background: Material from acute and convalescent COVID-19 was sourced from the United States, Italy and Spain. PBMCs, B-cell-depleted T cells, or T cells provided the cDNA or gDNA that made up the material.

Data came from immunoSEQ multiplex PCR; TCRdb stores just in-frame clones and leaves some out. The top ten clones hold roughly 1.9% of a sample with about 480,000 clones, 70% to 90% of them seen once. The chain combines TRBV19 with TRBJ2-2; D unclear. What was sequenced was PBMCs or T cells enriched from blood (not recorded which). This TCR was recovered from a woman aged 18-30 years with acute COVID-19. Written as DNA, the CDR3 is TGTGCCAGTAGTATAGCGGGTTACACCGGGGAGCTGTTTTTT. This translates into CASSIAGYTGELFF.